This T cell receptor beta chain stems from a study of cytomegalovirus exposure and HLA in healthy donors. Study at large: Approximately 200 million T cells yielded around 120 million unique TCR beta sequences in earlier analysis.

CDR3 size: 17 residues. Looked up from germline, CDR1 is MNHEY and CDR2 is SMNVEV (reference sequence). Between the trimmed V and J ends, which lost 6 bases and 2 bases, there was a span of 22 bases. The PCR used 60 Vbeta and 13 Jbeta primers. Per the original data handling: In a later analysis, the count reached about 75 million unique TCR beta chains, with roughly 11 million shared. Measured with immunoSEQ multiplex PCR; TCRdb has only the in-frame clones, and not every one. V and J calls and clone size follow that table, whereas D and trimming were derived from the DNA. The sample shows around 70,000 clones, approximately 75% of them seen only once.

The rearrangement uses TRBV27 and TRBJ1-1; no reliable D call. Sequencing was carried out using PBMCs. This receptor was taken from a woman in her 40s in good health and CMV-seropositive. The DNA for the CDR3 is TGTGCCAGCAGCTCTCAGAAGGACTTTTACTTTAACACTGAAGCTTTCTTT. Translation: CASSSQKDFYFNTEAFF.